This T cell receptor beta chain was observed in a study of Ad26.COV2.S vaccination and SARS-CoV-2 variants. J gave up 0 bases and V 6 bases, and 7 bases lay outside the gene matches. The CDR3 covers 15 residues. Germline CDR1 reads MNHEY; CDR2 reads SVGAGI. Described treatment: about 20 received Ad26.COV2.S at low or high dose, single or two shots; five or six received placebo; per-sample allocation not given. Day 63 after the first vaccine or placebo injection was the time point for sampling. Sequencing was performed with immunoSEQ multiplex PCR; in TCRdb, only in-frame clones are kept and a portion is missing. Among under 500,000 clones listed, approximately 90% were seen once.

The receptor was isolated from a person between 18 and 59 years old who received the Ad26.COV2.S COVID-19 vaccine or a placebo. This chain joins TRBV6-5 and TRBJ2-7; 8 bases line up with TRBD1. Sequencing was performed on peripheral blood, taken in a trial of Ad26.COV2.S vaccine versus placebo. CDR3 in amino acids: CASRGTGQNSYEQYF. DNA of the CDR3: TGTGCCAGCAGGGGGACAGGACAAAACTCCTACGAGCAGTACTTC.